A selection of T cell receptor beta chains follows, all from one sample in a study of blood T cell repertoires in COVID-19. Generated by immunoSEQ multiplex PCR, the TCRdb table keeps only in-frame clones and is missing some. In the table there are tens of thousands of clones, around 87% of which are singletons. Sequencing used peripheral blood. These receptors were obtained from a woman aged 80 or older with COVID-19, enrolled during active disease. Each CDR3 is given with its conserved first and last residue. Fields, in order: J gene, clone size, V gene, D gene, CDR3 DNA, CDR3 protein. The D gene is left open where the match is weak. Size tells how often a clone was seen (once, few, many) or the class of an expanded clone, and some rows leave it out.

TRBJ2-7 | . | TRBV9 | TRBD2 | TGTGCCAGCAGCGTAGACAGCGGGAGATACTACGAGCAGTACTTC | CASSVDSGRYYEQYF
TRBJ2-5 | once | TRBV7-8 | . | TGTGCCAGCAGCCCGTTACCCCCTTCGATCGAGAACCAAGAGACCCAGTACTTC | CASSPLPPSIENQETQYF
TRBJ1-4 | . | TRBV6-5 | TRBD1 | TGTGCCAGCAGCCGCGGAGGGGGCACTGAAAAACTGTTTTTT | CASSRGGGTEKLFF
TRBJ2-3 | . | TRBV19 | TRBD2 | TGTGCCCCGGGGGGAACCGGCACAGATACGCAGTATTTT | CAPGGTGTDTQYF
TRBJ2-1 | . | TRBV5-1 | . | TGCGCCAGCAGCTTGGCTGAGAACAATGAGCAGTTCTTC | CASSLAENNEQFF
TRBJ1-2 | . | TRBV30 | TRBD1 | TGTGCCTGGAGTCCCCTTGACAGGGTAGGCTATGGCTACACCTTC | CAWSPLDRVGYGYTF
TRBJ2-3 | . | TRBV9 | . | TGTGCCAGCAGCGTAGGGGGCATGGCCGCTACGCAGTATTTT | CASSVGGMAATQYF
TRBJ2-7 | . | TRBV7-9 | . | TGTGCCAGCAGCCGTGACGGACTCCCCTCGTACGAGCAGTACTTC | CASSRDGLPSYEQYF
TRBJ1-3 | few | TRBV28 | . | TGTGCCAGCAGGCCCCGAGTGGACACCATATATTTT | CASRPRVDTIYF
TRBJ2-7 | . | TRBV20-1 | . | TGCAGTGCTAGTCACAGGGCCTACGAGCAGTACTTC | CSASHRAYEQYF
TRBJ1-5 | . | TRBV2 | . | TGTGCCAGCCGACTCTCCAGGGAGGGCAATCAGCCCCAGCATTTT | CASRLSREGNQPQHF
TRBJ1-1 | . | TRBV18 | TRBD1 | TGTGCCAGCTCACCATCCCCCCCGGACAGGGGACTGAACACTGAAGCTTTCTTT | CASSPSPPDRGLNTEAFF
TRBJ1-1 | . | TRBV18 | . | TGTGCCAGCTCACCCTACGGGTCTGAAGCTTTCTTT | CASSPYGSEAFF
TRBJ2-1 | . | TRBV19 | TRBD1 | TGTGCCAGTAGTCGGACAGGGAGTGATGAGCAGTTCTTC | CASSRTGSDEQFF
TRBJ2-7 | . | TRBV27 | . | TGTGCCAGCAGCTTTGGGGGGTCTAACTACGAGCAGTACTTC | CASSFGGSNYEQYF
TRBJ1-2 | . | TRBV4-1 | TRBD1 | TGCGCCAGCAGCCAAGTAGGGACAGGGAGACACTATGGCTACACCTTC | CASSQVGTGRHYGYTF
TRBJ1-2 | once | TRBV27 | TRBD1 | TGTGCCAGCAGTGAAAGGACAGGGGGCACATTTGGTGGCTACACCTTC | CASSERTGGTFGGYTF
TRBJ1-5 | . | TRBV19 | TRBD1 | TGTGCCAGTAGTATAACAGGGGCCCCCGGCAATCAGCCCCAGCATTTT | CASSITGAPGNQPQHF
TRBJ2-1 | . | TRBV5-1 | TRBD2 | TGCGCCAGCAGCACGGTAGCGGGGGCGGGGCTCAATGAGCAGTTCTTC | CASSTVAGAGLNEQFF
TRBJ1-2 | . | TRBV12-3/TRBV12-4 | . | TGTGCCAGCAGTTCGACAAACCAGTATGGCTACACCTTC | CASSSTNQYGYTF
TRBJ2-7 | . | TRBV4-1 | TRBD2 | TGCGCCAGCAGCCAAGACCCTAGCGGGATATACGAGCAGTACTTC | CASSQDPSGIYEQYF
TRBJ1-4 | . | TRBV9 | . | TGTGCCAGCAGCCAAACCGTAGTGGCGGGTAATGAAAAACTGTTTTTT | CASSQTVVAGNEKLFF
TRBJ2-7 | . | TRBV6-5 | TRBD2 | TGTGCCAGCAGTTACTCCGGGACTACTTACGAGCAGTACTTC | CASSYSGTTYEQYF
TRBJ1-6 | few | TRBV27 | TRBD1 | TGTGCCAGCGGATACAGGGGTGGGGCACCCCTCCACTTT | CASGYRGGAPLHF
TRBJ2-7 | . | TRBV5-1 | . | TGCGCCAGCAGCTTGGAGGACATATACGAGCAGTACTTC | CASSLEDIYEQYF
TRBJ1-3 | few | TRBV28 | . | TGTGCCAGCAGCTCACTAAACACCATATATTTT | CASSSLNTIYF
TRBJ2-1 | . | TRBV2 | . | TGTGCCAGCAGTATGGCTGGTAATGAGCAGTTCTTC | CASSMAGNEQFF
TRBJ1-1 | once | TRBV7-3 | TRBD1 | TGTGCCAGCAGCCCACCGACAGGGATGGGCACTGAAGCTTTCTTT | CASSPPTGMGTEAFF
TRBJ1-2 | . | TRBV21-1 | . | TGTGCCAGCAGGCGTGGGGGGAGGTCGGCGGACTACTATGGCTACACCTTC | CASRRGGRSADYYGYTF
TRBJ1-3 | . | TRBV6-5 | . | TGTGCCAGCAGTCCCCAGGACAGCTCTGGAAACACCATATATTTT | CASSPQDSSGNTIYF
TRBJ2-5 | . | TRBV21-1 | . | TGTGCCAGCAGCACTACTAGCGGGAGCCAAGAGACCCAGTACTTC | CASSTTSGSQETQYF
TRBJ1-4 | . | TRBV15 | . | TGTGCCACCAGCAGAGATAGCCAGGGATATAATGAAAAACTGTTTTTT | CATSRDSQGYNEKLFF
TRBJ2-7 | . | TRBV7-9 | TRBD1 | TGTGCCAGCAGTATGGGACAGGGGGCGCGCGAGCAGTACTTC | CASSMGQGAREQYF
TRBJ2-6 | . | TRBV19 | TRBD1 | TGTGCCAGTAGTAGCCCAGGGGGTGGTGCCAACGTCCTGACTTTC | CASSSPGGGANVLTF
TRBJ2-7 | . | TRBV7-9 | TRBD2 | TGTGCCAGCAGCACGACCACGCCGGGACTAGCGGGGGGAGGCTGGTACGAGCAGTACTTC | CASSTTTPGLAGGGWYEQYF
TRBJ1-4 | . | TRBV4-1 | . | TGCGCCAGCAGCCAAGAGCCCCCCCGGGGGACTAATGAAAAACTGTTTTTT | CASSQEPPRGTNEKLFF
TRBJ1-5 | once | TRBV5-1 | . | TGCGCCAGCAGCTTACAAGGGGCAAGCAATCAGCCCCAGCATTTT | CASSLQGASNQPQHF
TRBJ2-1 | . | TRBV6-5 | . | TGTGCCAGCAGAGAGACAGACTCCTACAATGAGCAGTTCTTC | CASRETDSYNEQFF
TRBJ1-4 | few | TRBV10-3 | . | TGTGCCATCAGTGAGTCATCCAGGGATAATGAAAAACTGTTTTTT | CAISESSRDNEKLFF
TRBJ2-7 | . | TRBV11-3 | . | TGTGCCAGCAGCTTAACAGCCGAAAGCTCCTACGAGCAGTACTTC | CASSLTAESSYEQYF
TRBJ1-4 | . | TRBV5-1 | . | TGCGCCAGCAGCTTTAACGCAGGGGTTACTAATGAAAAACTGTTTTTT | CASSFNAGVTNEKLFF
TRBJ1-1 | . | TRBV7-5 | . | TGTGCCAGAAGCCCACGACAGGGGGCGCGGTCTGAAGCTTTCTTT | CARSPRQGARSEAFF
TRBJ1-2 | . | TRBV3-1/TRBV3-2 | . | TGTGCCAGCAGCCAGAACGGGGGGGATGGCTACACCTTC | CASSQNGGDGYTF
TRBJ2-5 | . | TRBV10-3 | TRBD1 | TGTGCCATCAGTGGGTCGACAGGGACGGCGGAGACCCAGTACTTC | CAISGSTGTAETQYF
TRBJ2-7 | . | TRBV6-2/TRBV6-3 | TRBD1 | TGTGCCAGCAGTTACTCCGACAGGGTTGGCGCCTACGAGCAGTACTTC | CASSYSDRVGAYEQYF
TRBJ2-3 | . | TRBV7-9 | TRBD1 | TGTGCCAGCAGCCTCGGGACAGGGGGCGCGAGCACAGATACGCAGTATTTT | CASSLGTGGASTDTQYF
TRBJ1-1 | . | TRBV24-1 | . | TGTGCCACCTCTTCAACGGGACATGAAGCTTTCTTT | CATSSTGHEAFF
TRBJ2-1 | . | TRBV11-2 | TRBD1 | TGTGCCAGCAGCACCCGGACAGGAAGCTCCTACAATGAGCAGTTCTTC | CASSTRTGSSYNEQFF
TRBJ1-1 | . | TRBV10-1 | TRBD1 | TGCGCCAGCAGCCGAGGGACAGGGTGGACTAAAGCTTTCTTT | CASSRGTGWTKAFF
TRBJ2-3 | . | TRBV7-3 | TRBD2 | TGTGCCAGCAGCTTAGTGTCTAGCGGGGGGACAGATACGCAGTATTTT | CASSLVSSGGTDTQYF
TRBJ1-2 | . | TRBV19 | TRBD1 | TGTGCCAGTAAGGAGACAGGGGGCGCGGATGGCTACACCTTC | CASKETGGADGYTF
TRBJ1-1 | . | TRBV6-4 | . | TGTGCCAGCCGAGTACAGGGCGAGTCCCTAGCCACTGAAGCTTTCTTT | CASRVQGESLATEAFF
TRBJ1-4 | . | TRBV10-3 | TRBD1 | TGTGCCATCAGTGACCCGGGACAGAGTAATGAAAAACTGTTTTTT | CAISDPGQSNEKLFF
TRBJ1-3 | . | TRBV28 | . | TGTGCCAGCAGTTTGGGCAGCCGAAACACCATATATTTT | CASSLGSRNTIYF
TRBJ2-2 | . | TRBV29-1 | . | TGCAGCTCCGGGGGACTGAACACCGGGGAGCTGTTTTTT | CSSGGLNTGELFF
TRBJ2-7 | . | TRBV6-6 | . | TGTGCCAGCAGTTACCGGACAGGAGGGATTTACGAGCAGTACTTC | CASSYRTGGIYEQYF
TRBJ2-1 | . | TRBV6-6 | TRBD2 | TGTGCCACAGGATGGCTAGCGGGAGATGAGCAGTTCTTC | CATGWLAGDEQFF
TRBJ2-3 | once | TRBV11-2 | . | TGTGCCAGCAGCAAAAGCCGGGATACGCAGTATTTT | CASSKSRDTQYF